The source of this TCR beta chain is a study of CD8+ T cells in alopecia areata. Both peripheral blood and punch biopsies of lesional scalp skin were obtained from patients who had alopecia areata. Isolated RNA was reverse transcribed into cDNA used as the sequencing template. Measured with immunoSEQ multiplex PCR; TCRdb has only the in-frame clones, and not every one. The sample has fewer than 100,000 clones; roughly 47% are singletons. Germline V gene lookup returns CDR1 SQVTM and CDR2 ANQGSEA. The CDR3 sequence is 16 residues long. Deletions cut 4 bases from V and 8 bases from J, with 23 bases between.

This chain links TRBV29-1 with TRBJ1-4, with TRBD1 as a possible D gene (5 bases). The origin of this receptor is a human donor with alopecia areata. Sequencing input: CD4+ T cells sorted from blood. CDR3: CSVGTRPGLKVEKLFF. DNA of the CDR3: TGCAGCGTTGGCACACGACCGGGACTCAAAGTAGAAAAACTGTTTTTT.